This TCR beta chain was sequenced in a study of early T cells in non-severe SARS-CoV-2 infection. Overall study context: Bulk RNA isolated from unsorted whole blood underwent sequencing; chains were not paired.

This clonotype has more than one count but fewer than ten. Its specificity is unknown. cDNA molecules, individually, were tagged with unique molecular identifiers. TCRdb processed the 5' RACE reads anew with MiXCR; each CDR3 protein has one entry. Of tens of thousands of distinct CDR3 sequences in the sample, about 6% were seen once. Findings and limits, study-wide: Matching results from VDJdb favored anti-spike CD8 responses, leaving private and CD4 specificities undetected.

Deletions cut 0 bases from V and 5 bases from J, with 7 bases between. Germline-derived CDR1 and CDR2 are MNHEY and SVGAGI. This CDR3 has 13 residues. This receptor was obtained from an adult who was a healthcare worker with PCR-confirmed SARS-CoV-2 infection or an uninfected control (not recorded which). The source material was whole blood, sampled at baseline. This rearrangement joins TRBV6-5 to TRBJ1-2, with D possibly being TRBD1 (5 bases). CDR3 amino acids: CASSYSDTYGYTF. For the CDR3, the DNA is TGTGCCAGCAGTTACTCGGACACATATGGCTACACCTTC.